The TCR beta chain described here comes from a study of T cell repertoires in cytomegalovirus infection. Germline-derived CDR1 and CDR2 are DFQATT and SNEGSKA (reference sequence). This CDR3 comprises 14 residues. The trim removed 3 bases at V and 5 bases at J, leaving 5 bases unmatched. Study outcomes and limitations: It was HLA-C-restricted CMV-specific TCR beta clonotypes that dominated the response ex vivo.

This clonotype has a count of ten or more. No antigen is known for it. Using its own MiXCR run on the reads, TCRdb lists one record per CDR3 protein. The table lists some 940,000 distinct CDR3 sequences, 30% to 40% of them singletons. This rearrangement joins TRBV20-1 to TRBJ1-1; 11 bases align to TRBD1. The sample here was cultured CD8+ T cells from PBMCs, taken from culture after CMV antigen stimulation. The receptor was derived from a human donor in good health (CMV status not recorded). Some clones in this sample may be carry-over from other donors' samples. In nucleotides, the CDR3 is TGCAGTGCTAGGGGGACAGGGGGAAGGACTGAAGCTTTCTTT. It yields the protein CSARGTGGRTEAFF.